This TCR beta chain appears in the sequencing data of a study of tumor-infiltrating lymphocytes in primary liver carcinoma. Out of unsorted whole blood came the blood RNA, and germline DNA was extracted as well. With respect to this clonotype: What it binds is unknown.

Study conclusions and caveats: Top-250-clone fractions were significantly higher in tumors than in blood (p = 0.039).

Germline V lookup: CDR1 SGHTA, CDR2 FQGNSA. V was cut by 5 bases and J by 5 bases, with 9 bases left in between. The CDR3 covers 12 residues. Synthesis of TCR beta cDNA was carried out from around 500 ng total RNA with a constant-region primer. Slightly modified ARM-PCR served as the procedure for the TCR beta libraries. These libraries came from three rounds of nested multiplex PCR. The opening two PCR rounds, around 9 cycles each, paired TRBV1-TRBV30 forward primers with a C-beta reverse primer. From the multiplex PCR reads, TCRdb called clonotypes with MiXCR, one entry per CDR3 protein. The sample holds 250,000 to 400,000 distinct CDR3 sequences, over 55% seen once.

The source material was peripheral blood. The receptor was isolated from a man aged 40-49 years with primary liver carcinoma and hepatitis B virus infection. The chain carries TRBV7-2 and TRBJ2-5; D is unclear. The CDR3 DNA follows: TGTGCCAGCAGCGCCGTGGCCGAGACCCAGTACTTC. It encodes CASSAVAETQYF.